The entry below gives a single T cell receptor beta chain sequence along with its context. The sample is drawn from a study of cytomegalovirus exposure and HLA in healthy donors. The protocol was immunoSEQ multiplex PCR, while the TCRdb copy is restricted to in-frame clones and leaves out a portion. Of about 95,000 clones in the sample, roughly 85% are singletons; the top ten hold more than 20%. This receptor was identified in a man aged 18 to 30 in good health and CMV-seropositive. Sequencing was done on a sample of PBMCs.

CDR3 nucleotide sequence: TGTGCCAGCTCCGGGACTAGCGGCACAGATACGCAGTATTTT. This sequence encodes CASSGTSGTDTQYF. The chain employs TRBV6-5 and TRBJ2-3; the match to TRBD2 covers 10 bases. The CDR3 has 14 residues. V shed 8 bases and J 1 base; nucleotides not matched to a gene: 3. CDR1 and CDR2 (germline): MNHEY, SVGAGI.